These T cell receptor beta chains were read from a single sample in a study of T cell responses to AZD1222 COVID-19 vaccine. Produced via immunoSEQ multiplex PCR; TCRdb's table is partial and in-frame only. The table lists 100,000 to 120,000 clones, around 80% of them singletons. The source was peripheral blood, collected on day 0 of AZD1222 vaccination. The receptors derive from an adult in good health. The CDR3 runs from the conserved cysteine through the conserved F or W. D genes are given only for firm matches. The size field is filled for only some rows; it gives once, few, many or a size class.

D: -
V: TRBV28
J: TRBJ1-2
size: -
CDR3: CASSLKVGVGEDGYTF
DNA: TGTGCCAGCAGTTTAAAGGTTGGGGTGGGGGAAGATGGCTACACCTTC

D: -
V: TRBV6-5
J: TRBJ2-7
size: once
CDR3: CASTPQPGPYEQYF
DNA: TGTGCCAGCACCCCCCAGCCCGGTCCCTACGAGCAGTACTTC

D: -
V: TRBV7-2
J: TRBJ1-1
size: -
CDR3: CASSLGGMTEAFF
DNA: TGTGCCAGCAGCTTAGGGGGGATGACTGAAGCTTTCTTT

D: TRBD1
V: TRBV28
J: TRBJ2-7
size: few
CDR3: CASSLSATGAHEQYF
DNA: TGTGCCAGCAGTTTATCTGCGACAGGGGCCCACGAGCAGTACTTC

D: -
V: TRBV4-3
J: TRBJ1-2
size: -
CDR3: CASSQPGSNYGYTF
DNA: TGCGCCAGCAGCCAGCCGGGGTCTAACTATGGCTACACCTTC

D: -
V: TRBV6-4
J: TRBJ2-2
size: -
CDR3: CASSDSSDYTGELFF
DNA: TGTGCCAGCAGTGACTCGAGTGACTACACCGGGGAGCTGTTTTTT

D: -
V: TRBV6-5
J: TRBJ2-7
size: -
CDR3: CASSYSSRTYEQYF
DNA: TGTGCCAGCAGTTACTCTTCTAGAACCTACGAGCAGTACTTC

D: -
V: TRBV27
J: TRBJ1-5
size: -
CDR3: CASSFRQIIMEPQHF
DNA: TGTGCCAGCAGTTTTCGTCAGATTATCATGGAGCCCCAGCATTTT

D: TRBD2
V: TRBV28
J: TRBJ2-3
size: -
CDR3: CASSSSGGAQTQYF
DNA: TGTGCCAGCAGTTCTAGCGGGGGGGCACAGACGCAGTATTTT

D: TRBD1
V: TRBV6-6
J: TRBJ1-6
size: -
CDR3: CASSYSGQGNSPLHF
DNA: TGTGCCAGCAGTTACTCGGGACAGGGGAATTCACCCCTCCACTTT

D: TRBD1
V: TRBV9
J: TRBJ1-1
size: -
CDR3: CASSAYTGTGAAFF
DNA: TGTGCCAGCAGCGCATACACCGGGACAGGAGCTGCTTTCTTT

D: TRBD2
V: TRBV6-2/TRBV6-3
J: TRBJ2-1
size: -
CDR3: CASSYSPRTSDEQFF
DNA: TGTGCCAGCAGTTATTCCCCCAGGACTAGCGATGAGCAGTTCTTC

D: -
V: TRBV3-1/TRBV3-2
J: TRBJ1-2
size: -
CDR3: CASSQANRANYGYTF
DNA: TGTGCCAGCAGCCAAGCGAATCGAGCTAACTATGGCTACACCTTC

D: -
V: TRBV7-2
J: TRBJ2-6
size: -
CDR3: CASSLTGYGANVLTF
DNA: TGTGCCAGCAGCCTCACAGGGTACGGGGCCAACGTCCTGACTTTC

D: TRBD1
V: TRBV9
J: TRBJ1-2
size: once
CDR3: CASSLRTGGLIGTGYTF
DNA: TGTGCCAGCAGCCTCAGGACAGGGGGGCTTATAGGTACGGGCTACACCTTC

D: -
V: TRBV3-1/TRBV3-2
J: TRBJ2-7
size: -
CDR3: CASVEEGSYEQYF
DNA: TGTGCCAGCGTAGAAGAGGGATCCTACGAGCAGTACTTC

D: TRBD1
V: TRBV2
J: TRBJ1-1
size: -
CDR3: CASTRQGNTEAFF
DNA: TGTGCCAGCACCCGACAGGGGAACACTGAAGCTTTCTTT

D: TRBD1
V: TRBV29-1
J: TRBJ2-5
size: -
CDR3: CSVTRDRPGQETQYF
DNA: TGCAGCGTCACCCGGGACAGACCAGGTCAAGAGACCCAGTACTTC

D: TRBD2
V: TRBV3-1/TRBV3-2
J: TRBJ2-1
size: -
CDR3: CASSQVTGTKANEQFF
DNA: TGTGCCAGCAGCCAAGTGACCGGGACTAAGGCCAATGAGCAGTTCTTC

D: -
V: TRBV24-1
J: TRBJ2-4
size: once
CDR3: CATSDTADLAKNIQYF
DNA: TGTGCCACCAGTGATACCGCAGATCTAGCCAAAAACATTCAGTACTTC

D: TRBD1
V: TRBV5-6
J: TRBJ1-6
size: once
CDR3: CASSSDRGNSPLHF
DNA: TGTGCCAGCAGCTCAGACAGGGGGAATTCACCCCTCCACTTT

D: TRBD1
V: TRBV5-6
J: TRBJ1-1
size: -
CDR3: CASSLGQGAVNTEAFF
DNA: TGTGCCAGCAGCTTGGGGCAGGGGGCGGTGAACACTGAAGCTTTCTTT

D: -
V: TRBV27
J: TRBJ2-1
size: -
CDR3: CASSPRTPEQFF
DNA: TGTGCCAGCAGCCCCAGGACACCGGAGCAGTTCTTC